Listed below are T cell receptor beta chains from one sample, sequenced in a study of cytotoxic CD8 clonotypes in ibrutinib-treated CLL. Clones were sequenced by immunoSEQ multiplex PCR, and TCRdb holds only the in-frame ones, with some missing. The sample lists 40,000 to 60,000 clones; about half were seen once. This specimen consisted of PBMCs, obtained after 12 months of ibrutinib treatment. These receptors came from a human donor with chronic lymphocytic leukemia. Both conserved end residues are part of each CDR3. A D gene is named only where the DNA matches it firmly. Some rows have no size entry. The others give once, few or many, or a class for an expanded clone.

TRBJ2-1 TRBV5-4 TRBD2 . CASSLELAAYNEQFF TGTGCCAGCAGCTTGGAGCTAGCGGCCTACAATGAGCAGTTCTTC
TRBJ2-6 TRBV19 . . CASSIRGSNVLTF TGTGCCAGTAGTATCCGCGGGTCCAACGTCCTGACTTTC
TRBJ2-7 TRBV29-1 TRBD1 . CSVVWANRGNEQYF TGCAGCGTTGTTTGGGCGAACAGGGGGAACGAGCAGTACTTC
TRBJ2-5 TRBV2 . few CASSGGETQYF TGTGCCAGCAGTGGGGGTGAGACCCAGTACTTC
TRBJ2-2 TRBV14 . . CASSPSGELFF TGTGCCAGCAGCCCGTCCGGGGAGCTGTTTTTT
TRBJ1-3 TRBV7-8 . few CASSDRAGWAGNTIYF TGTGCCAGCAGCGATAGGGCGGGATGGGCTGGAAACACCATATATTTT
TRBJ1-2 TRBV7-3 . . CASSYPLRDSRDYTF TGTGCCAGCAGCTACCCACTCAGGGATTCTCGGGACTACACCTTC
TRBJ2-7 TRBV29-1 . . CSAREKDRSYEQYF TGCAGCGCGAGGGAGAAGGACAGATCCTACGAGCAGTACTTC
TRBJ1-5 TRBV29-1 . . CSVKQHKDSNQPQHF TGCAGCGTTAAACAGCATAAGGATAGCAATCAGCCCCAGCATTTT
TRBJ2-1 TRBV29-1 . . CSVEDPGRSSYNEQFF TGCAGCGTTGAAGACCCGGGGCGAAGCTCCTACAATGAGCAGTTCTTC
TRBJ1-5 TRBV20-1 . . CSAMYGQPQHF TGCAGTGCTATGTACGGACAGCCCCAGCATTTT
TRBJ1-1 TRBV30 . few CAWSRGEMDTEAFF TGTGCCTGGAGCCGGGGGGAGATGGACACTGAAGCTTTCTTT
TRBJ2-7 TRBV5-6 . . CASSLASSYEQYF TGTGCCAGCAGCTTGGCCAGCTCCTACGAGCAGTACTTC
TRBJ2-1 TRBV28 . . CASRGDIAYNEQFF TGTGCCAGCAGAGGGGACATCGCCTACAATGAGCAGTTCTTC
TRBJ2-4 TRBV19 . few CASSRGGGAAKNIQYF TGTGCCAGTAGTCGCGGAGGGGGCGCCGCCAAAAACATTCAGTACTTC
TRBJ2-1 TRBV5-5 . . CASSLDGIYNEQFF TGTGCCAGCAGCTTGGACGGTATCTACAATGAGCAGTTCTTC
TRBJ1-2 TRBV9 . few CASSVDGSNYGYTF TGTGCCAGCAGCGTGGACGGATCTAACTATGGCTACACCTTC
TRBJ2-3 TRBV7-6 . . CASSTTGGGLTDTQYF TGTGCCAGCAGCACGACAGGCGGGGGCCTCACAGATACGCAGTATTTT